The 28 T cell receptor beta chains listed next were all sequenced from one sample in a study of shared clonotypes between healthy human individuals. Measured with immunoSEQ multiplex PCR; TCRdb has only the in-frame clones, and not every one. The sample holds millions of clones, about 92% seen once. Material: naive CD4+ T cells sorted from blood. Subset meaning: CD45RA+ positively selected. All receptors derive from a man between 18 and 29 years old in good health.

This rearrangement joins TRBV28 to TRBJ2-1; no clear D. Germline loops: CDR1 MDHEN, CDR2 SYDVKM. Trimming stripped 3 bases from V and 8 bases from J, with 8 bases between. This CDR3 contains 12 residues. The CDR3 loop reads CASSFGFDEQFF. The CDR3 DNA follows: TGTGCCAGCAGTTTTGGCTTTGATGAGCAGTTCTTC.

Notes on this clone: An end of the junction differs from the germline gene, which may be a read error. The chain employs TRBV7-7 and TRBJ2-7; 8 nucleotides line up with TRBD1. The CDR3 length is 15 residues. CDR1 is SSHAT, CDR2 FNYEAQ, per germline (reference sequence). As DNA, the CDR3 is TGTGCTAGCAGCCAAGGGACAGGTCGCCGTTTCGAGCAGTACTTC. Translating it yields CASSQGTGRRFEQYF.

This clone has just one count. V is TRBV27 and J is TRBJ2-7; 13 bases fit TRBD2. This CDR3 is built from 18 residues. Germline lookup yields CDR1 MNHEY and CDR2 SMNVEV (reference sequence). J gave up 3 bases and V 7 bases, and 15 bases lay outside the gene matches. In DNA form, the CDR3 reads TGTGCCAGCACCCTAAGGACTAGCGGGAGTCTATGTAGCTACGAGCAGTACTTC. Amino acid sequence: CASTLRTSGSLCSYEQYF.

V and J are TRBV6-6 and TRBJ1-6; no clear D. Germline V CDR1 and CDR2: MNHNY, SVGAGI (reference sequence). The CDR3 runs to 15 residues. V lost 4 bases to trimming and J lost 10 bases, with 17 bases between them. CDR3 sequence (DNA): TGTGCCAGCAGTTCCACCGCTGAGGGTGGATCACCCCTCCACTTT. The encoded protein is CASSSTAEGGSPLHF.

The chain combines TRBV5-4 with TRBJ2-3; a possible D gene is TRBD2 (6 bases). The ends were cut back, 0 bases at V and 2 bases at J, with 10 bases in the middle. Looked up from germline, CDR1 is SGHNT and CDR2 is YYREEE (reference sequence). The CDR3 contains 15 residues. The CDR3 nucleotides read TGTGCCAGCAGCTTGGACAGCGGGCTCACAGATACGCAGTATTTT. It translates to CASSLDSGLTDTQYF.

This chain uses TRBV30 with TRBJ2-5, with D possibly being TRBD1 (6 bases). Germline CDR1 GTSNPN, CDR2 SVGIG (reference sequence). The CDR3 spans 13 residues. Trimming pared 4 bases from V and 5 bases from J, leaving 14 bases between. The CDR3 region is CAWIRGGEETQYF. In DNA, the CDR3 is TGTGCCTGGATCAGGGGCGGAGAGGAGACCCAGTACTTC.

This sequence joins TRBV6-5 and TRBJ2-2; D unresolved. The CDR3 length is 14 residues. Trimming removed 6 bases at V and 1 base at J, with 9 bases between. The germline gives CDR1 MNHEY, CDR2 SVGAGI. The CDR3 DNA reads TGTGCCAGCAGCGGAAGGGAGAACACCGGGGAGCTGTTTTTT. Residues: CASSGRENTGELFF.

The chain combines TRBV5-1 with TRBJ1-2; 7 bases agree with TRBD1. J gave up 4 bases and V 4 bases, and 10 bases lay outside the gene matches. CDR3 length equals 15 residues. Germline V CDR1 and CDR2: SGHRS, YFSETQ. The CDR3 DNA reads as TGCGCCAGCAGCCCCGGGGACAGCGAAATCTATGGCTACACCTTC. As protein: CASSPGDSEIYGYTF.

The chain links TRBV19 to TRBJ2-1, with D perhaps matching TRBD1 or TRBD2 (5 bases each). Germline V gene sequence: CDR1 LNHDA, CDR2 SQIVND (reference sequence). The CDR3 is 14 residues long. The germline V and J ends were trimmed by 6 bases and 3 bases, with 12 bases remaining between them. Written as DNA, the CDR3 is TGTGCCAGTAGACCGGGACCCAGCTACAATGAGCAGTTCTTC. This encodes CASRPGPSYNEQFF.

Of note for this clone: Other nucleotide sequences in the sample specify the same CDR3. This chain uses TRBV19 with TRBJ1-2; D gene unclear. In germline, CDR1 is LNHDA, CDR2 SQIVND (reference sequence). Between the trimmed V and J ends, which lost 1 base and 5 bases, there was a span of 8 bases. The CDR3 sequence is 13 residues long. CDR3 DNA: TGTGCCAGTAGTATAGGGCAGACTTATGGCTACACCTTC. It yields the protein CASSIGQTYGYTF.

V is TRBV27 and J is TRBJ2-5; weak D call: TRBD2 (7 bases). V was cut by 3 bases and J by 5 bases, with 19 bases left in between. There are 16 residues in the CDR3. Germline loops: CDR1 MNHEY, CDR2 SMNVEV (reference sequence). The CDR3 loop is CASSFRSGGAWETQYF. In nucleotides, the CDR3 is TGTGCCAGCAGTTTCCGCTCTGGGGGGGCATGGGAGACCCAGTACTTC.

The rearrangement uses TRBV15 and TRBJ2-3; D is perhaps TRBD2 (7 bases). The CDR3 has 17 residues. Trimming cost V 0 bases and J 4 bases, with 17 bases left between them. The germline V gene has CDR1 LNHNV and CDR2 YYDKDF (reference sequence). CDR3 coding DNA: TGTGCCACCAGCAGAGATTTCGGAGGGGGGGTGGCAGATACGCAGTATTTT. It encodes CATSRDFGGGVADTQYF.

The chain couples TRBV30 to TRBJ2-7, with 7 bases lining up with TRBD2. V was pared by 4 bases and J by 2 bases, with 8 bases of the junction left unmatched. Germline CDR1 and CDR2: GTSNPN and SVGIG (reference sequence). This CDR3 has 14 amino acids. The CDR3 sequence is CAWTSTSAAYEQYF. In DNA form, the CDR3 reads TGTGCCTGGACCTCCACTAGCGCAGCCTACGAGCAGTACTTC.

V and J are TRBV11-2 and TRBJ1-4; 8 bases line up with TRBD1. Looked up from germline, CDR1 is SGHAT and CDR2 is FQNNGV. CDR3 length: 15 amino acids. The ends lost 2 bases at V and 7 bases at J; junction bases unmatched: 6. CDR3 coding DNA: TGTGCCAGCAGCTTATTCGGGGACAGGCCTGAAAAACTGTTTTTT. Encoded protein: CASSLFGDRPEKLFF.

About this clone itself: This same CDR3 is encoded by further DNA sequences in the sample. This chain links TRBV7-2 with TRBJ1-1; D possibly corresponds to TRBD1 (6 bases). V was shortened by 5 bases and J by 0 bases, with 10 bases between the two germline ends. CDR1 is SGHTA and CDR2 is FQGNSA in the germline V gene. This CDR3 is 14 amino acids long. The CDR3 sequence: CASSPDRLNTEAFF. For the CDR3, the DNA is TGTGCCAGCAGCCCAGACAGGTTGAACACTGAAGCTTTCTTT.

The chain uses TRBV7-2 and TRBJ2-2, with D maybe TRBD1 (6 bases). The CDR3 length is 16 residues. Germline V lookup: CDR1 SGHTA, CDR2 FQGNSA. Trimming removed 7 bases from V and 5 bases from J, with 20 bases in between. The CDR3 protein is CASTAGAKKGTGELFF. For the CDR3, the DNA is TGTGCCAGCACCGCAGGGGCTAAAAAAGGGACCGGGGAGCTGTTTTTT.

The chain joins TRBV10-3 to TRBJ2-5, with D maybe TRBD1 (6 bases). This CDR3 comprises 12 residues. Germline-derived CDR1 and CDR2 are ENHRY and SYGVKD. V shed 10 bases and J shed 1 base, with 10 bases lying between them. This CDR3 reads CATGQPQETQYF. Written as DNA, the CDR3 is TGTGCCACTGGACAGCCCCAAGAGACCCAGTACTTC.

Regarding this clone: In the same sample, other DNA sequences code for this CDR3. V gene TRBV5-1 combines with J gene TRBJ2-5; no firm D call. This CDR3 is built from 14 residues. CDR1 is SGHRS and CDR2 is YFSETQ in the germline V gene. Trimming stripped 0 bases from V and 1 base from J, with 7 bases between. The CDR3 nucleotides are TGCGCCAGCAGCTTGGAGGGCAGCCAAGAGACCCAGTACTTC. Amino acid sequence: CASSLEGSQETQYF.

This rearrangement joins TRBV2 to TRBJ1-5, with D uncertain. Germline-derived CDR1 and CDR2 are SNHLY and FYNNEI. The V end was cut by 8 bases, the J end by 3 bases, with 11 bases between. The CDR3 is 13 residues long. Here the CDR3 DNA reads TGTGCCAGCTCGGGAGACTACAATCAGCCCCAGCATTTT. This sequence encodes CASSGDYNQPQHF.

This clone occurred once. This sequence joins TRBV6-1 and TRBJ2-5; no firm D call. The CDR3 is made up of 13 amino acids. The V gene's germline CDR1 is MNHNS and CDR2 SASEGT. V was cut by 6 bases and J by 4 bases, with 12 bases left in between. CDR3 in amino acids: CASRGGPGETQYF. The CDR3 DNA follows: TGTGCCAGCAGAGGTGGCCCTGGAGAGACCCAGTACTTC.

V and J are TRBV27 and TRBJ2-3; possible D gene TRBD1, 6 bases. The CDR3 covers 15 residues. Germline V gene data show CDR1 as MNHEY and CDR2 as SMNVEV (reference sequence). Trimming removed 3 bases from V and 0 bases from J, with 10 bases in between. In DNA, the CDR3 is TGTGCCAGCAGTTTTATAGGACAGAGCACAGATACGCAGTATTTT. Residues: CASSFIGQSTDTQYF.

V gene TRBV13 combines with J gene TRBJ2-5; TRBD2 matches at 8 bases. CDR3 length: 15 amino acids. The germline gives CDR1 PRHDT, CDR2 FYEKMQ (reference sequence). V dropped 4 bases and J dropped 7; count of bases not matched to a gene: 11. The CDR3 sequence: CASSSGTSRALTQYF. DNA for the CDR3: TGTGCCAGCAGCTCCGGGACTAGTCGGGCTTTGACCCAGTACTTC.

In regard to this clone: Other DNA sequences within the sample encode an identical CDR3. The chain is built from TRBV7-9 and TRBJ1-4; possible D gene TRBD1, 6 bases. Germline lookup yields CDR1 SEHNR and CDR2 FQNEAQ (reference sequence). CDR3 length: 16 amino acids. The V and J ends lost 5 bases and 0 bases respectively, with 13 bases between them. The CDR3 spells CASSLRTVSTNEKLFF. The CDR3, as DNA: TGTGCCAGCAGCCTCAGGACAGTTTCAACTAATGAAAAACTGTTTTTT.

CDR3: CAISDVAGGLEQYF. The CDR3 bases are TGTGCCATCAGTGATGTAGCGGGAGGCCTCGAGCAGTACTTC. The chain has TRBV10-3 and TRBJ2-7; TRBD2 aligns across 10 bases. CDR1 ENHRY and CDR2 SYGVKD come from the germline V gene. The CDR3 totals 14 residues. The ends lost 3 bases at V and 6 bases at J; junction bases unmatched: 5.

The chain links TRBV7-8 to TRBJ1-1; D may be TRBD1 (5 bases). V lost 6 bases and J 1 base, leaving 12 bases between the germline ends. The CDR3 covers 14 residues. The germline V gene encodes CDR1 SGHVS and CDR2 FQNEAQ. CDR3 DNA sequence: TGTGCCAGCAGAATCCTACAGGCGAACACTGAAGCTTTCTTT. This translates into CASRILQANTEAFF.

V is TRBV5-1 and J is TRBJ2-7; 7 nucleotides match TRBD2. Germline V gives CDR1 SGHRS, CDR2 YFSETQ. V lost 0 bases and J lost 1; bases outside the gene matches: 4. This CDR3 is 15 amino acids long. As DNA, the CDR3 is TGCGCCAGCAGCTTGGGTAGACTAGCATCCTACGAGCAGTACTTC. Protein product: CASSLGRLASYEQYF. Full variable domain (outside the CDR3, taken from reference TRBV5-1 and TRBJ2-7): KAGVTQTPRYLIKTRGQQVTLSCSPISGHRSVSWYQQTPGQGLQFLFEYFSETQRNKGNFPGRFSGRQFSNSRSEMNVSTLELGDSALYLCASSLGRLASYEQYFGPGTRLTVT.

This chain links TRBV14 with TRBJ2-2; D unclear. Germline V CDR1 and CDR2: SGHDN, FVKESK. V was trimmed by 1 base and J by 2 bases, leaving 8 bases between them. The length of the CDR3 is 15 residues. CDR3 coding DNA: TGTGCCAGCAGCCAAGTTAACAGAAACACCGGGGAGCTGTTTTTT. Translating gives CASSQVNRNTGELFF.

The chain is built from TRBV11-2 and TRBJ2-1; D is uncertain. This CDR3 contains 13 residues. Germline V gene data show CDR1 as SGHAT and CDR2 as FQNNGV. Trimming stripped 5 bases from V and 3 bases from J, with 8 bases between. The CDR3 protein is CASSETFYNEQFF. As DNA, the CDR3 is TGTGCCAGCAGCGAGACTTTCTACAATGAGCAGTTCTTC.